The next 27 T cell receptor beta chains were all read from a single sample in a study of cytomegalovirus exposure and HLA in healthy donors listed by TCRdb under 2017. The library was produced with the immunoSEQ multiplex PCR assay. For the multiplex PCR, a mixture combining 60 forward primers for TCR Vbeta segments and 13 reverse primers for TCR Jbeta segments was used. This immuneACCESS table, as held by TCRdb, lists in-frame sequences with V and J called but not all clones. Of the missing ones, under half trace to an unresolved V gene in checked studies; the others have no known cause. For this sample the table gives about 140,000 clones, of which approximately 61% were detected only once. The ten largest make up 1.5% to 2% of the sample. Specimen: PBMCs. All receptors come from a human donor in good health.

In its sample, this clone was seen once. The CDR3 DNA is TGTGCCAGCCGGAGGGACGCCGCCGGAAACACCATATATTTT. Translating gives CASRRDAAGNTIYF. The chain has TRBV6-5 and TRBJ1-3; D is possibly TRBD1 (5 bases). V dropped 8 bases and J dropped 4 bases, with 15 bases sitting between them. This CDR3 has 14 residues. Germline V lookup: CDR1 MNHEY, CDR2 SVGAGI.

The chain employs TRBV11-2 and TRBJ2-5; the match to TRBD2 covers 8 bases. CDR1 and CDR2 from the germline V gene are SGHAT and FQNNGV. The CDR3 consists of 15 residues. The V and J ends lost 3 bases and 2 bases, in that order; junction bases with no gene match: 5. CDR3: CASSLSLAGQETQYF. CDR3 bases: TGTGCCAGCAGCTTGTCCCTAGCGGGTCAAGAGACCCAGTACTTC.

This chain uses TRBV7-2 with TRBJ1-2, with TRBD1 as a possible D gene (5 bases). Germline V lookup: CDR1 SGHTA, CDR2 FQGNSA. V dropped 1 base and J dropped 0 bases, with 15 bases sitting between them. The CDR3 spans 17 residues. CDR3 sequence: CASSLEVGHLPNYGYTF. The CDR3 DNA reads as TGTGCCAGCAGCTTAGAAGTCGGACATCTTCCTAACTATGGCTACACCTTC.

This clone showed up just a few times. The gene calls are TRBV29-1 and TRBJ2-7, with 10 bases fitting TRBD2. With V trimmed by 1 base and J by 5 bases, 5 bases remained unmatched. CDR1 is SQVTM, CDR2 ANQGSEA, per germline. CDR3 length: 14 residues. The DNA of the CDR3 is TGCAGCGTTGAAGCTGGCCTAGCGGGAGACGAGCAGTACTTC. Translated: CSVEAGLAGDEQYF.

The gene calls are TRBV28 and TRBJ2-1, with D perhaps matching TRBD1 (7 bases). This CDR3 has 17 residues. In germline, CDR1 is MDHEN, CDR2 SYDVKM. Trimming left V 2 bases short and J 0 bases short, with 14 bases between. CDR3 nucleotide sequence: TGTGCCAGCAGTTTAGGGTCAGGGGGGAACTCCTACAATGAGCAGTTCTTC. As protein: CASSLGSGGNSYNEQFF.

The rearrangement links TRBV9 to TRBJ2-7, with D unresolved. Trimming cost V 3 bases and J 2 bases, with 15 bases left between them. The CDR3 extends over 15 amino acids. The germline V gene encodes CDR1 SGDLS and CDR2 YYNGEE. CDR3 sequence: CASSASPLLTYEQYF. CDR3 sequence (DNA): TGTGCCAGCAGCGCCTCCCCTTTACTTACCTACGAGCAGTACTTC.

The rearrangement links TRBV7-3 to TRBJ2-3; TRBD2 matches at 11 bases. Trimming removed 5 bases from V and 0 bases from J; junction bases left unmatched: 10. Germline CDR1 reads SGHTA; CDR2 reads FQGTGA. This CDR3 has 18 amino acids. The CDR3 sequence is CASSLGTSGYPSTDTQYF. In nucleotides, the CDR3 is TGTGCCAGCAGCCTGGGGACTAGCGGTTACCCTAGCACAGATACGCAGTATTTT.

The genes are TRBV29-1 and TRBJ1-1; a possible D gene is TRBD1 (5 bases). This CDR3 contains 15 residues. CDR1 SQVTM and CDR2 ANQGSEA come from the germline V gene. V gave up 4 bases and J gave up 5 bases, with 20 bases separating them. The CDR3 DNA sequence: TGCAGCGTTGTGGGGGGGTTCTTGGGGCTTACTGAAGCTTTCTTT. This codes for CSVVGGFLGLTEAFF.

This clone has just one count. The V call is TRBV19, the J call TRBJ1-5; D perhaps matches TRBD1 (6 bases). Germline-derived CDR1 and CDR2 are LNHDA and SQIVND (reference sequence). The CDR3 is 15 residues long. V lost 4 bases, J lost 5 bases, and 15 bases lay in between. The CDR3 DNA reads TGTGCCAGTAGTAGGACAGTCCAGGGAGATCAGCCCCAGCATTTT. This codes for CASSRTVQGDQPQHF.

The CDR3 coding sequence is TGTGCCAGCAGTAGGACAGGGGAGGCCTATGGCTACACCTTC. Translating it yields CASSRTGEAYGYTF. The chain carries TRBV6-5 and TRBJ1-2, with 9 nucleotides matching TRBD1. Germline V gene data show CDR1 as MNHEY and CDR2 as SVGAGI. The CDR3 spans 14 residues. J lost 4 bases, V lost 5 bases, and 5 bases had no gene match.

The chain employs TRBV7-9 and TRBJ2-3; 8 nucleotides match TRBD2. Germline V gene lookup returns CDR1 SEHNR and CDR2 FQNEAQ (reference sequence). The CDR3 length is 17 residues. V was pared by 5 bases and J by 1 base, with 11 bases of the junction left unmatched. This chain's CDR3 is CASSPRLGSGGTDTQYF. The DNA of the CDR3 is TGTGCCAGCAGCCCCCGGTTGGGTAGCGGGGGCACAGATACGCAGTATTTT.

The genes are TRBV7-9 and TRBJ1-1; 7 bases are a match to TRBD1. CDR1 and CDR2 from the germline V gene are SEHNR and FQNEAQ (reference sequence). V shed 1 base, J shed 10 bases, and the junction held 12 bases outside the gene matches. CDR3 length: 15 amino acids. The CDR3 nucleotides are TGTGCCAGCAGCTTAGAAGGGGGCCCCGGCATTACAGCTTTCTTT. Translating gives CASSLEGGPGITAFF.

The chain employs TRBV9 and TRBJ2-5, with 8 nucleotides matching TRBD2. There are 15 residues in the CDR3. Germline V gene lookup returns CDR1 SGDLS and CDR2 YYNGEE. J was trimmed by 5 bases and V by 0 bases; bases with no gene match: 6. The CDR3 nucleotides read TGTGCCAGCAGCGTAGGTGGGGGACTAGTGGAGACCCAGTACTTC. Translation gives CASSVGGGLVETQYF.

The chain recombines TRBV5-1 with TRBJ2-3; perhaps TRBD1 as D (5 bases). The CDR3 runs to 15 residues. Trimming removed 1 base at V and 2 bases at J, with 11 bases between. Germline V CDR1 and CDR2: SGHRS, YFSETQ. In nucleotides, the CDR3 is TGCGCCAGCAGCTTGATGGGTGGGGCCACAGATACGCAGTATTTT. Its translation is CASSLMGGATDTQYF.

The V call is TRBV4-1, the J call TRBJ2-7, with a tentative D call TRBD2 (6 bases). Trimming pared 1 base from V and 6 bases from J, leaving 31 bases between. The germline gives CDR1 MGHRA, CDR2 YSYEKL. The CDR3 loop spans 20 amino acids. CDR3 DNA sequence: TGCGCCAGCAGCCAAGGAAGGTCGGGACTCCGCGAGTCTTACTACTCCGAGCAGTACTTC. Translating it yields CASSQGRSGLRESYYSEQYF.

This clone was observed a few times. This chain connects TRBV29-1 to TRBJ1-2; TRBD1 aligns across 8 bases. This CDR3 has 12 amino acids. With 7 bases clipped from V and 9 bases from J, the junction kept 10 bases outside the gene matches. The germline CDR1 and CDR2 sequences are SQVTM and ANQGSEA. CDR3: CSATGEPARYTF. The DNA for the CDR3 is TGCAGCGCGACAGGGGAACCCGCTCGCTACACCTTC.

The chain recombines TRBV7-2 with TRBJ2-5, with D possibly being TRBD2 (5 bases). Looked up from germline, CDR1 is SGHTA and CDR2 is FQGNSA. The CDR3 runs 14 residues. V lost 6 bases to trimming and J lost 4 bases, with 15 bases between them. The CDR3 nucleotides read TGTGCCAGCAGGGAGGTAGCCCAATCAGAGACCCAGTACTTC. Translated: CASREVAQSETQYF.

The CDR3 is CASSLGQSSVDEQYF. The CDR3 nucleotides are TGTGCCAGCAGCTTAGGACAGTCCTCGGTGGACGAGCAGTACTTC. J is TRBJ2-7 and V is TRBV13; D gene ambiguous. The CDR3 consists of 15 residues. Trimming removed 0 bases from V and 5 bases from J, with 14 bases in between. Germline V CDR1 and CDR2: PRHDT, FYEKMQ (reference sequence).

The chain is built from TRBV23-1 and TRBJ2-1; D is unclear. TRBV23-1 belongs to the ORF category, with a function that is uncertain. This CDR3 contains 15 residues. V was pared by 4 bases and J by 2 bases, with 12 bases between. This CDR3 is CASSPPDRAYNEQFF. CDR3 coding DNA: TGCGCCAGCAGTCCTCCAGATCGGGCCTACAATGAGCAGTTCTTC.

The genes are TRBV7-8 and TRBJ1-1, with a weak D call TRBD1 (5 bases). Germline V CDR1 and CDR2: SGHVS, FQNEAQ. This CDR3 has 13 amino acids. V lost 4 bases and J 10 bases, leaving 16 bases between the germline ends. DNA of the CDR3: TGTGCCAGCAGCTCCCTTGGGAAAAGGGGAGCTTTCTTT. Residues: CASSSLGKRGAFF. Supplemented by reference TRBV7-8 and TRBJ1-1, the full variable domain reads GAGVSQSPRYKVAKRGQDVALRCDPISGHVSLFWYQQALGQGPEFLTYFQNEAQLDKSGLPSDRFFAERPEGSVSTLKIQRTQQEDSAVYLCASSSLGKRGAFFGQGTRLTVV.

The CDR3 spells CASSDEDRGPQQYF. Written as DNA, the CDR3 is TGTGCCAGCAGTGACGAGGACAGGGGACCCCAGCAGTACTTC. This rearrangement joins TRBV25-1 to TRBJ2-7, with TRBD1 matching 9 bases. Germline V lookup: CDR1 MGHDK, CDR2 SYGVNS. J gave up 8 bases and V 3 bases, and 8 bases lay outside the gene matches. The CDR3 is made up of 14 amino acids.

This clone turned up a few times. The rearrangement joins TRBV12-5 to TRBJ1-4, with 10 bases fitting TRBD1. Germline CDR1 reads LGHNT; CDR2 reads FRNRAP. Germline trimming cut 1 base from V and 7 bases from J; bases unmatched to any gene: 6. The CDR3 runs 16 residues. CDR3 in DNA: TGTGCTAGTGGTTTGGGGACAGGGGGTAACGCTGAAAAACTGTTTTTT. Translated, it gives CASGLGTGGNAEKLFF. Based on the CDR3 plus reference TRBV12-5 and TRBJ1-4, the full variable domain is DARVTQTPRHKVTEMGQEVTMRCQPILGHNTVFWYRQTMMQGLELLAYFRNRAPLDDSGMPKDRFSAEMPDATLATLKIQPSEPRDSAVYFCASGLGTGGNAEKLFFGSGTQLSVL.

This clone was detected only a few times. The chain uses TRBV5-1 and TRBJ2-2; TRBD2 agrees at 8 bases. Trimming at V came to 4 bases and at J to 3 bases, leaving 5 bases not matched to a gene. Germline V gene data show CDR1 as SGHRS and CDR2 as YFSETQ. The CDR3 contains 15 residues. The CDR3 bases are TGCGCCAGCAGCCAACTAGCGGATTACACCGGGGAGCTGTTTTTT. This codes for CASSQLADYTGELFF.

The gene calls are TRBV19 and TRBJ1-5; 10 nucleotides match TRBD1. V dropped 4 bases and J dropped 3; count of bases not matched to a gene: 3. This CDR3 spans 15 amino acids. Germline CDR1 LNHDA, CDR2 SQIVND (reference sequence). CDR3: CASSTDRGDNQPQHF. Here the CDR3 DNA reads TGTGCCAGTAGTACGGACAGGGGGGACAATCAGCCCCAGCATTTT.

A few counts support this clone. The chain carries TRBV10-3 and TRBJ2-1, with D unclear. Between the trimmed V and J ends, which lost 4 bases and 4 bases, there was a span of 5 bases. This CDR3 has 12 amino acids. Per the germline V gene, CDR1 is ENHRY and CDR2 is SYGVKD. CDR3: CAISGPYNEQFF. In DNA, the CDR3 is TGTGCCATCAGTGGGCCTTACAATGAGCAGTTCTTC.

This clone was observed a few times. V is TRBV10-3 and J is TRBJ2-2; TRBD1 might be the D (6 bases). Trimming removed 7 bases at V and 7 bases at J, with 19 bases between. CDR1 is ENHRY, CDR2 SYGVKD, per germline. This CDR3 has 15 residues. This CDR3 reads CAITGHPLGGGELFF. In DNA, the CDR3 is TGTGCCATCACGGGACACCCCCTCGGTGGCGGGGAGCTGTTTTTT.

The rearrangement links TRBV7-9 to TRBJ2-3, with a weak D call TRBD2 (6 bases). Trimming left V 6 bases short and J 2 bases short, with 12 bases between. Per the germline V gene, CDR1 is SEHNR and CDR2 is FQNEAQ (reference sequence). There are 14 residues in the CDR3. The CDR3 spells CASRRGLTTDTQYF. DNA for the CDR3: TGTGCCAGCAGGCGAGGACTAACCACAGATACGCAGTATTTT.